This passage covers 8 T cell receptor beta chains from one sample sequenced in a study of Ad26.COV2.S vaccination and SARS-CoV-2 variants. The treatment is: roughly 19 received Ad26.COV2.S at low or high dose, single or two shots; about five received placebo; per-sample allocation not given. At day 63 after the first vaccine or placebo injection, samples were drawn. Some clones are missing from TCRdb's copy, which holds only in-frame ones; the method was immunoSEQ multiplex PCR. Of about 400,000 clones listed, approximately 92% are singletons. The sequences come from peripheral blood, collected in a trial of Ad26.COV2.S vaccine versus placebo. These receptors were obtained from a person between 18 and 60 years old who received the Ad26.COV2.S COVID-19 vaccine or a placebo.

In nucleotides, the CDR3 is TGTGCCAGCTCCCGCGGGCGGGACAGTACGCTCTCTGCTGGAAACACCATATATTTT. This gives the protein CASSRGRDSTLSAGNTIYF. The V and J genes are TRBV18 and TRBJ1-3; TRBD1 matches at 7 bases. The trim removed 6 bases at V and 2 bases at J, leaving 19 bases unmatched. The CDR3 totals 19 residues. CDR1 is KGHSH and CDR2 is LQKENI in the germline V gene.

The V gene is TRBV6-5, the J gene TRBJ1-2; D may be TRBD1 (6 bases). Trimming cost V 0 bases and J 8 bases, with 13 bases left between them. Germline V CDR1 and CDR2: MNHEY, SVGAGI. This CDR3 has 14 amino acids. The chain's CDR3 is CASSYSRGAWGYTF. In nucleotides, the CDR3 is TGTGCCAGCAGTTACTCGCGGGGGGCCTGGGGCTACACCTTC.

V and J are TRBV27 and TRBJ2-7; possible D gene TRBD1, 6 bases. Trimming removed 2 bases from V and 4 bases from J, with 15 bases in between. The CDR3 length is 15 residues. Germline values: CDR1 MNHEY, CDR2 SMNVEV (reference sequence). CDR3 DNA: TGTGCCAGCAGTTTAGCGGCAGGGGATAGGTACGAGCAGTACTTC. This gives the protein CASSLAAGDRYEQYF.

V is TRBV7-9 and J is TRBJ1-3, with D possibly TRBD1 on 6 matching bases. The CDR3 runs to 13 residues. The V gene lost 7 bases and the J gene lost 10 bases, with 17 bases spanning the gap. Germline-derived CDR1 and CDR2 are SEHNR and FQNEAQ (reference sequence). Here the CDR3 DNA reads TGTGCCAGCACACAGACAGGCTTAGGGACCATATATTTT. Translating gives CASTQTGLGTIYF. Full variable domain (rest looked up from reference TRBV7-9 and TRBJ1-3): DTGVSQNPRHKITKRGQNVTFRCDPISEHNRLYWYRQTLGQGPEFLTYFQNEAQLEKSRLLSDRFSAERPKGSFSTLEIQRTEQGDSAMYLCASTQTGLGTIYFGEGSWLTVV.

V and J are TRBV3-1 (or the pseudogene TRBV3-2) and TRBJ1-5, with a weak D call TRBD1 (5 bases). Germline lookup yields CDR1 LGHDT and CDR2 YNNKEL (reference sequence). The CDR3 is 15 residues long. Trimming left V 7 bases short and J 5 bases short, with 18 bases between. The CDR3 bases are TGTGCCAGCATCCCGATTTGGAGGGGAGATCAGCCCCAGCATTTT. Amino acids: CASIPIWRGDQPQHF.

This clone is a singleton in its sample. V usage is TRBV15 and J usage is TRBJ2-6, with a possible D match to TRBD1 (6 bases). The CDR3 extends over 19 amino acids. V was pared by 3 bases and J by 0 bases, with 18 bases between. CDR1 is LNHNV, CDR2 YYDKDF, per germline (reference sequence). Here the CDR3 reads CATSSGEAGAYSGANVLTF. In DNA, the CDR3 is TGTGCCACCAGCAGCGGCGAGGCAGGGGCCTACTCTGGGGCCAACGTCCTGACTTTC.

The chain links TRBV7-2 to TRBJ2-3; D may correspond to TRBD1 or TRBD2 (5 bases each). The CDR3 runs to 15 residues. V was shortened by 4 bases and J by 0 bases, with 11 bases between the two germline ends. In germline, CDR1 is SGHTA, CDR2 FQGNSA. CDR3 amino acids: CASSSSGPSTDTQYF. The CDR3 DNA reads as TGTGCCAGCAGCTCATCGGGACCTAGCACAGATACGCAGTATTTT.

The CDR3: CASRTLNTEAFF. In DNA, the CDR3 is TGTGCCAGCCGGACATTGAACACTGAAGCTTTCTTT. This chain connects TRBV19 to TRBJ1-1; possibly TRBD1 for D (5 bases). Trimming removed 9 bases at V and 0 bases at J, with 8 bases between. Germline CDR1 and CDR2: LNHDA and SQIVND (reference sequence). The CDR3 is made up of 12 amino acids.